These 3 T cell receptor beta chains share one sample of origin, sequenced in a study of blood T cells in healthy people across ages. A second PCR, run for roughly 7 to 11 cycles, used a sample-barcoded 5' primer plus a J-beta primer mix. One entry per CDR3 protein, called by TCRdb with MiXCR from the 5' RACE reads. This table holds 650,000 to 1,000,000 distinct CDR3 sequences, around 36% found once. The sequencing input was blood. The receptors come from a man aged 18 to 35 in good health.

This chain connects TRBV12-3 or TRBV12-4 to TRBJ1-2; D not resolved. V was trimmed by 3 bases and J by 6 bases, leaving 14 bases between them. The CDR3 loop spans 14 amino acids. In DNA, the CDR3 is TGTGCCAGCAGTTTGCCACAGAGAAGAAATGGCTACACCTTC. Amino acid sequence: CASSLPQRRNGYTF.

The chain carries TRBV4-2 and TRBJ2-3; 7 bases are shared with TRBD2. The ends lost 4 bases at V and 0 bases at J; junction bases unmatched: 19. There are 20 residues in the CDR3. Germline CDR1 reads LGHNA; CDR2 reads YNFKEQ. CDR3 sequence reads: CASSLAPTAGGKGSTDTQYF. CDR3 DNA sequence: TGTGCCAGCAGCCTGGCCCCAACAGCCGGGGGGAAAGGAAGCACAGATACGCAGTATTTT.

This clonotype was detected many times. V usage is TRBV6-5 and J usage is TRBJ2-1, with D possibly being TRBD1 or TRBD2 (6 bases each). The CDR3 is 14 residues long. The V end lost 7 bases, the J end lost 5 bases, and 15 bases lay between the germline ends. CDR1 is MNHEY and CDR2 is SVGAGI in the germline V gene. The CDR3 DNA sequence: TGTGCCAGCACCCCCGGGGGCACAGACAATGAGCAGTTCTTC. Amino acid sequence: CASTPGGTDNEQFF.